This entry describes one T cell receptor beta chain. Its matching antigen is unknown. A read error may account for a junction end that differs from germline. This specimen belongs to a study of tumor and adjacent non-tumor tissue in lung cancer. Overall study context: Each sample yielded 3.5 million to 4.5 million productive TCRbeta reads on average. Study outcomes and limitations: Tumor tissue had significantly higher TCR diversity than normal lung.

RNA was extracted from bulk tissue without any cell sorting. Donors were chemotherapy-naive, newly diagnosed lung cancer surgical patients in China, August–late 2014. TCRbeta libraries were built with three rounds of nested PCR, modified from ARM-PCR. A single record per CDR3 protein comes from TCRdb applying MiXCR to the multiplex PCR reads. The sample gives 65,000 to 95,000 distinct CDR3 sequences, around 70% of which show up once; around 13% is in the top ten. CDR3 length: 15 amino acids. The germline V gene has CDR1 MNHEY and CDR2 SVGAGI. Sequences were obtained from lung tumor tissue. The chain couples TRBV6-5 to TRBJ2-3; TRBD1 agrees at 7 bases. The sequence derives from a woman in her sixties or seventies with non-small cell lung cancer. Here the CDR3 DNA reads TGTACCAGCAGTTCCCCGGGACAGCGCACAGATACGCGGTATTTT. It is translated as CTSSSPGQRTDTRYF.